This T cell receptor beta chain is drawn from a study of PD-L1 blockade in urothelial cancer. About the study: Males with urothelial cancer arising in the bladder constituted about 90% of the roughly 30 patients. Overall study findings and caveats: A below-median TCR clonality in blood before treatment predicted better survival.

There are 15 residues in the CDR3. Germline V gene sequence: CDR1 ENHRY, CDR2 SYGVKD. Trimming cost V 5 bases and J 7 bases; bases outside gene matches: 8. With regard to this clone: Its antigen remains unknown.

The table came from immunoSEQ multiplex PCR; TCRdb's copy has only in-frame clones and leaves some out. The sample lists 35,000 to 55,000 clones, about 80% seen once, with approximately 15% in the top ten. Time point reported: peripheral blood 6 weeks after treatment start. The sequences come from PBMCs, collected around atezolizumab (anti-PD-L1) treatment. V usage is TRBV10-3 and J usage is TRBJ1-6; 7 bases line up with TRBD1. This receptor was taken from a man aged 55 to 70 with urothelial cancer. The CDR3 loop reads CAISRQGPPNSPLHF. DNA of the CDR3: TGTGCCATCAGTCGACAGGGTCCTCCCAATTCACCCCTCCACTTT.